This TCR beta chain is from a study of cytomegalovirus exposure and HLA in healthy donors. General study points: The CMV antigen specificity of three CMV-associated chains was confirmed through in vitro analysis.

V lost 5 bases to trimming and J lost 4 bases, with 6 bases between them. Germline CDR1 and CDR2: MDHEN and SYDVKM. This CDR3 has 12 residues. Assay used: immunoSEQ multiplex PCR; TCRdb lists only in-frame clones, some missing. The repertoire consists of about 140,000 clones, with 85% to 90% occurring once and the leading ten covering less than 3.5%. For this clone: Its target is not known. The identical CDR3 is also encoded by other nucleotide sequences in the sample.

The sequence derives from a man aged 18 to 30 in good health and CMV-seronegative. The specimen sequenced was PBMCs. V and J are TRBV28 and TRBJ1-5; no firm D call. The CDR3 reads CASSRGNQPQHF. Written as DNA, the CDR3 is TGTGCCAGCAGTCGGGGTAATCAGCCCCAGCATTTT.